The 7 T cell receptor beta chains listed next were all sequenced from one sample in a study of T cell responses to AZD1222 COVID-19 vaccine. Measured with immunoSEQ multiplex PCR; TCRdb has only the in-frame clones, and not every one. Of about 200,000 clones in the sample, 90% to 95% were seen once. Source: peripheral blood, taken 28 days after the second AZD1222 dose. The receptors come from an adult who received the AZD1222 COVID-19 vaccine.

This clone has more than one count but fewer than ten. This chain connects TRBV2 to TRBJ1-4; 8 nucleotides line up with TRBD1. Germline-derived CDR1 and CDR2 are SNHLY and FYNNEI. This CDR3 has 15 amino acids. V dropped 2 bases and J dropped 7; count of bases not matched to a gene: 6. For the CDR3, the DNA is TGTGCCAGCAGTGAACTAAGACAGGGGCCTGAAAAACTGTTTTTT. Translation: CASSELRQGPEKLFF.

The rearrangement links TRBV5-1 to TRBJ1-4; 8 bases are a match to TRBD1. With V trimmed by 2 bases and J by 8 bases, 5 bases remained unmatched. Germline V gene sequence: CDR1 SGHRS, CDR2 YFSETQ. This CDR3 region has 14 residues. The CDR3 here is CASSFQGAREKLFF. CDR3 DNA: TGCGCCAGCAGCTTTCAGGGGGCGCGCGAAAAACTGTTTTTT.

The chain uses TRBV3-1 (or the pseudogene TRBV3-2) and TRBJ1-1; 7 positions agree with TRBD1. V was clipped by 1 base and J by 4 bases; unmatched bases: 3. The CDR3 runs to 14 residues. The V gene's germline CDR1 is LGHDT and CDR2 YNNKEL (reference sequence). CDR3 sequence: CASSQAGGVTEAFF. CDR3 nucleotide sequence: TGTGCCAGCAGCCAAGCAGGGGGGGTCACTGAAGCTTTCTTT.

The rearrangement links TRBV19 to TRBJ1-2; a possible D gene is TRBD1 (6 bases). Trimming took off 3 bases at V and 6 bases at J, with 17 bases between the two ends. The CDR3 is made up of 15 amino acids. Germline V CDR1 and CDR2: LNHDA, SQIVND (reference sequence). Written as DNA, the CDR3 is TGTGCCAGTAGTATCTTAGTAACCCGGGACAATGGCTACACCTTC. Its protein product is CASSILVTRDNGYTF.

The chain is built from TRBV6-5 and TRBJ2-3; TRBD2 is a possible D gene (6 bases). The germline CDR1 and CDR2 sequences are MNHEY and SVGAGI. With 6 bases removed from V and 3 bases from J, the gap between germline ends came to 16 bases. This CDR3 comprises 15 residues. The CDR3 DNA follows: TGTGCCAGCAGCCCCGGTCTAGCGAGGACAGATACGCAGTATTTT. Its translation is CASSPGLARTDTQYF.

The chain employs TRBV6-2 or TRBV6-3 and TRBJ1-1; D is unresolved. The CDR3 loop spans 14 amino acids. The V and J ends lost 2 bases and 5 bases respectively, with 12 bases between them. Per the germline V gene, CDR1 is MNHEY and CDR2 is SVGEGT. The CDR3 region is CASSYAAGGTEAFF. CDR3 in DNA: TGTGCCAGCAGTTACGCCGCCGGAGGGACTGAAGCTTTCTTT.

This clone is judged large (0.1 to 1%). The genes are TRBV6-4 and TRBJ1-5; unclear D gene. Germline CDR1 is MRHNA and CDR2 is SNTAGT. V was clipped by 2 bases and J by 3 bases, with 8 bases between them. The CDR3 length is 14 residues. This CDR3 reads CASSDRVDNQPQHF. The CDR3, as DNA: TGTGCCAGCAGTGACAGGGTCGACAATCAGCCCCAGCATTTT.